This record concerns one T cell receptor (beta chain) sequence. The data originate from a study of OX40 agonist ivuxolimab in advanced cancers. Autoimmune disease history or systemic immunosuppression was exclusionary. The data were produced by immunoSEQ multiplex PCR, yet TCRdb's version contains in-frame clones alone and is incomplete. The table has some 16,000 clones, approximately 83% seen once; the top ten hold roughly 32%. V trimming: 3 bases; J trimming: 5 bases; junction bases outside the gene matches: 2. Germline lookup yields CDR1 MGHRA and CDR2 YSYEKL. CDR3 size: 14 residues. The input for sequencing was CD4+ or CD8+ T cells sorted from blood, taken in a trial of the OX40 agonist ivuxolimab. This TCR was sampled from an adult with an advanced solid tumor such as melanoma, head and neck, liver or kidney cancer. The V and J genes are TRBV4-1 and TRBJ1-1, with TRBD1 matching 11 bases. CDR3 nucleotide sequence: TGCGCCAGCAGCCAGGACAGGGGGCCAACTGAAGCTTTCTTT. It specifies CASSQDRGPTEAFF.